This TCR beta chain was captured by sequencing in a study of control samples from healthy donors and cancer patients. Germline V gene lookup returns CDR1 LNHDA and CDR2 SQIVND (reference sequence). The CDR3 runs 15 residues. V was pared by 3 bases and J by 5 bases, with 9 bases of the junction left unmatched. This table comes from immunoSEQ multiplex PCR, and its TCRdb copy is limited to in-frame clones, with some not included. The table has 80,000 to 100,000 clones, roughly 90% seen once. This receptor was obtained from a human donor in good health. The donor label of this sample is uncertain. This rearrangement joins TRBV19 to TRBJ1-1, with TRBD1 identical over 7 bases. Sequencing was performed on blood. CDR3 nucleotides: TGTGCCAGTAGTATTGCGACAGGGCCTGGGACTGAAGCTTTCTTT. This translates into CASSIATGPGTEAFF.